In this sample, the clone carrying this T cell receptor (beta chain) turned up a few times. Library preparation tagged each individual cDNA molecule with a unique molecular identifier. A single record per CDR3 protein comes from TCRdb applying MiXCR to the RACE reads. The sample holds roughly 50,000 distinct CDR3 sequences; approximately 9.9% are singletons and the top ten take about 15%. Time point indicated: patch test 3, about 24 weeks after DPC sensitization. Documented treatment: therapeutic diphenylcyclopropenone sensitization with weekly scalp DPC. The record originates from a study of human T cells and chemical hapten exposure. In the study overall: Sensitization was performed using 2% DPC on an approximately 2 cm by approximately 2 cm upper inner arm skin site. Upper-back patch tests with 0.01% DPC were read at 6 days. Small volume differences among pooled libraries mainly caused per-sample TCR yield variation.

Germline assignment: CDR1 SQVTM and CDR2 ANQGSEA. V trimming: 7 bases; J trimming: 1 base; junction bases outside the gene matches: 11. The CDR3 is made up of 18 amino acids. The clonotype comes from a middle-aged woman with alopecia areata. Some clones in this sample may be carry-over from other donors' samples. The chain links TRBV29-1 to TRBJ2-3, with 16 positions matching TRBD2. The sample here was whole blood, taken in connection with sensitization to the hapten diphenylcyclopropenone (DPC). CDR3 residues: CSAYPGLAGGPGTDTQYF. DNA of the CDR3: TGCAGCGCTTACCCGGGACTAGCGGGGGGGCCGGGCACAGATACGCAGTATTTT.